The clone carrying this T cell receptor beta chain has a handful of counts. The antigen is unknown. This specimen comes from a study of Graves' ophthalmopathy and Graves' hyperthyroidism. Study summary: The blood sample was drawn at first diagnosis and before any treatment. Points from the study as a whole: The majority of expanded thyroid clonotypes above 0.001 frequency also occurred in blood.

V trimming: 3 bases; J trimming: 3 bases; junction bases outside the gene matches: 8. This CDR3 has 15 residues. From germline, CDR1 is KGHSH and CDR2 LQKENI. The authors amplified TCR beta CDR3 regions, and they did so from RNA transcripts for repertoire sequencing. The first round was an RT-PCR with HTBI primers, and the second round was a multiplex PCR. One entry per CDR3 protein, called by TCRdb with MiXCR from the multiplex PCR reads. The data show 400,000 to 450,000 distinct CDR3 sequences, with over 20% seen just once and around 3.2% held by the top ten. The study recruited hyperthyroidism patients aged 18 to 65 who were newly diagnosed, under 2 months' duration. A diagnosis was made from clinical symptoms together with serum thyroxine, TRAb, thyroid ultrasound and orbital computed tomography.

Sequencing input: peripheral blood. The TCR originated in a woman aged 18-30 years with stable Graves' hyperthyroidism. V is TRBV18 and J is TRBJ2-7; 7 bases agree with TRBD1. This CDR3 is CASSPPTGNFYEQYF. CDR3 nucleotide sequence: TGTGCCAGCTCACCGCCGACAGGGAATTTCTACGAGCAGTACTTC.